The 23 T cell receptor beta chains given below trace back to one sample, sequenced in a study of T cell repertoires in cytomegalovirus infection. What these receptors recognize is not known. TCRdb re-called the reads with MiXCR, one entry per CDR3 protein. This table has nearly 700,000 distinct CDR3 sequences, around 31% appearing once. Specimen: cultured PBMCs, collected from culture after CMV antigen stimulation. Receptors originate from a human donor in good health (CMV status not recorded). Some clones in this sample may be carry-over from other donors' samples.

This rearrangement joins TRBV24-1 to TRBJ2-2; a possible D gene is TRBD1 (6 bases). Germline values: CDR1 KGHDR, CDR2 SFDVKD. Trimming removed 9 bases from V and 0 bases from J, with 7 bases in between. The CDR3 is 13 amino acids. In nucleotides, the CDR3 is TGTGCCACCGCAGGGGCGAACACCGGGGAGCTGTTTTTT. This gives the protein CATAGANTGELFF.

The V and J genes are TRBV29-1 and TRBJ2-3, with D tentatively TRBD1 (5 bases). The CDR3 covers 14 residues. The germline V gene encodes CDR1 SQVTM and CDR2 ANQGSEA. V was clipped by 4 bases and J by 0 bases, with 11 bases between them. CDR3 loop: CSVAGFTSTDTQYF. CDR3 nucleotide sequence: TGCAGCGTTGCAGGGTTTACTAGCACAGATACGCAGTATTTT.

The chain uses TRBV23-1 and TRBJ1-6, with D unclear. TRBV23-1 is known as an ORF, though its function is uncertain. V was trimmed by 8 bases and J by 7 bases, leaving 18 bases between them. The CDR3 length is 15 residues. CDR3 region: CASLPREGWNSPLHF. The CDR3 DNA is TGCGCCAGCCTACCAAGGGAGGGCTGGAATTCACCCCTCCACTTT.

A remark on this clonotype: One base away lies a much larger clone, so this may be a sequencing read error. The CDR3 end shows no conserved phenylalanine or tryptophan, and so a read error is likely. The chain links TRBV7-2 to TRBJ2-5; no clear D. V was trimmed by 5 bases and J by 4 bases, leaving 14 bases between them. CDR1 and CDR2 from the germline V gene are SGHTA and FQGNSA. This CDR3 has 14 amino acids. The CDR3 spells CASSPRTGSETQYL. The CDR3 region has the DNA TGTGCCAGCAGCCCTCGGACCGGATCAGAGACCCAGTACCTC.

The CDR3 DNA reads as TGTGCCAGCAGCTCTTCCGGGACCCAAGAGACCCAGTACTTC. It is translated as CASSSSGTQETQYF. The V and J genes are TRBV7-6 and TRBJ2-5, with D tentatively TRBD1 or TRBD2 (5 bases each). CDR1 is SGHVS, CDR2 FNYEAQ, per germline. The CDR3 covers 14 residues. V was cut by 4 bases and J by 1 base, with 10 bases left in between.

The chain couples TRBV4-1 to TRBJ1-6; D is uncertain. The CDR3 extends over 14 amino acids. Germline V lookup: CDR1 MGHRA, CDR2 YSYEKL. Trimming left V 4 bases short and J 7 bases short, with 11 bases between. Here the CDR3 DNA reads TGCGCCAGCAGCCGTTCGGTTGGAAATTCACCCCTCCACTTT. It codes for CASSRSVGNSPLHF.

The gene calls are TRBV7-6 and TRBJ2-2, with 8 bases identical to TRBD2. Per the germline V gene, CDR1 is SGHVS and CDR2 is FNYEAQ. The CDR3 is made up of 15 amino acids. J lost 5 bases, V lost 8 bases, and 10 bases had no gene match. CDR3 nucleotides: TGTGCCAGCGAAACAGCGGGAGCAAGTACCGGGGAGCTGTTTTTT. Encoded protein: CASETAGASTGELFF.

This clonotype was counted between two and nine times. V and J are TRBV20-1 and TRBJ2-7; 9 bases match TRBD2. This CDR3 is built from 15 residues. Losses at the gene ends were 3 bases for V and 4 bases for J; bases not matched to a gene: 10. The germline V gene encodes CDR1 DFQATT and CDR2 SNEGSKA (reference sequence). This CDR3 reads CSASRGGRAWYEQYF. The CDR3 nucleotides read TGCAGTGCTAGCCGAGGCGGGAGGGCCTGGTACGAGCAGTACTTC.

The chain carries TRBV6-6 and TRBJ1-2, with 9 bases identical to TRBD1. Germline lookup yields CDR1 MNHNY and CDR2 SVGAGI (reference sequence). The trim removed 0 bases at V and 7 bases at J, leaving 9 bases unmatched. The CDR3 covers 16 residues. This chain's CDR3 is CASSYSRTGENSGYTF. CDR3 sequence (DNA): TGTGCCAGCAGTTACTCACGGACAGGGGAAAATTCTGGCTACACCTTC.

There are a few counts of this clonotype. The gene calls are TRBV4-1 and TRBJ1-2; 7 bases agree with TRBD1. After removal of 0 bases from V and 8 bases from J, the junction contained 9 bases not matched to a gene. Germline values: CDR1 MGHRA, CDR2 YSYEKL. There are 15 residues in the CDR3. The CDR3 protein is CASSQDREGAPGYTF. The DNA of the CDR3 is TGCGCCAGCAGCCAAGATCGGGAGGGGGCGCCCGGCTACACCTTC.

This clonotype appeared a few times. The gene calls are TRBV6-2 or TRBV6-3 and TRBJ2-2; D gene uncertain. The germline V gene has CDR1 MNHEY and CDR2 SVGEGT. This CDR3 is built from 15 residues. V lost 0 bases, J lost 6 bases, and 11 bases lay in between. The chain's CDR3 is CASSYSIPRPGELFF. The DNA for the CDR3 is TGTGCCAGCAGTTACTCGATACCTCGCCCCGGGGAGCTGTTTTTT.

V is TRBV6-6 and J is TRBJ2-2, with TRBD1 identical over 7 bases. V shed 7 bases and J 0 bases; nucleotides not matched to a gene: 11. The CDR3 contains 17 residues. Germline loops: CDR1 MNHNY, CDR2 SVGAGI (reference sequence). CDR3 protein: CASTLNSGTANTGELFF. The CDR3 coding sequence is TGTGCCAGCACCCTAAATTCCGGGACAGCGAACACCGGGGAGCTGTTTTTT.

The table lists this clonotype with a few counts. The chain couples TRBV6-6 to TRBJ2-7, with D perhaps given as TRBD1 or TRBD2 (6 bases each). This CDR3 has 14 amino acids. V was shortened by 0 bases and J by 4 bases, with 10 bases between the two germline ends. Germline V gives CDR1 MNHNY, CDR2 SVGAGI (reference sequence). CDR3 region: CASSYSKGGYEQYF. The CDR3 coding sequence is TGTGCCAGCAGTTACTCGAAAGGGGGGTACGAGCAGTACTTC.

A remark on this clonotype: A read error may be the cause here, since a much bigger clone is one base away. The missing conserved phenylalanine or tryptophan at the end of this CDR3 makes a read error likely. The genes are TRBV7-2 and TRBJ1-2, with a possible D match to TRBD1 (5 bases). The CDR3 extends over 17 amino acids. Germline CDR1 SGHTA, CDR2 FQGNSA. Trimming stripped 5 bases from V and 0 bases from J, with 19 bases between. CDR3 DNA: TGTGCCAGCAGCAGAAAAGGTCGGCAGGGAACTAACTATGGCTACACCCTC. Its translation: CASSRKGRQGTNYGYTL.

The count of this clonotype is one. The V gene is TRBV20-1, the J gene TRBJ2-1; 8 nucleotides match TRBD2. Unmatched junction bases numbered 8, after V lost 6 bases and J lost 4 bases. This CDR3 contains 14 residues. CDR1 and CDR2 (germline): DFQATT, SNEGSKA (reference sequence). The CDR3 here is CSAPGTSLYNEQFF. In DNA form, the CDR3 reads TGCAGTGCACCCGGGACTAGTCTGTACAATGAGCAGTTCTTC.

This clonotype was detected ten times or more. The genes are TRBV7-2 and TRBJ2-4; D remains unclear. Germline V CDR1 and CDR2: SGHTA, FQGNSA. V was trimmed by 0 bases and J by 2 bases, leaving 11 bases between them. The CDR3 is 16 residues long. Here the CDR3 reads CASSLARGLPKNIQYF. The CDR3 DNA follows: TGTGCCAGCAGCTTAGCGCGCGGTCTTCCCAAAAACATTCAGTACTTC.

The rearrangement uses TRBV7-2 and TRBJ2-1; 7 nucleotides align to TRBD2. The CDR3 contains 15 residues. CDR1 and CDR2 from the germline V gene are SGHTA and FQGNSA. V trimming: 1 base; J trimming: 7 bases; junction bases outside the gene matches: 7. The CDR3: CASSLDAGEWNEQFF. In DNA, the CDR3 is TGTGCCAGCAGCTTAGATGCGGGAGAGTGGAATGAGCAGTTCTTC.

The chain employs TRBV20-1 and TRBJ1-3; TRBD1 might be the D (6 bases). This CDR3 has 15 amino acids. Trimming took 3 bases from V and 3 from J, leaving 15 bases between them. Germline values: CDR1 DFQATT, CDR2 SNEGSKA (reference sequence). The CDR3 nucleotides read TGCAGTGCTAGGGGGGGGGGCCGTGTTGGAAACACCATATATTTT. It is translated as CSARGGGRVGNTIYF.

This clonotype appeared a few times. The genes are TRBV13 and TRBJ1-2, with D uncertain. This CDR3 comprises 14 residues. CDR1 and CDR2 (germline): PRHDT, FYEKMQ (reference sequence). V was trimmed by 5 bases and J by 6 bases, leaving 16 bases between them. CDR3: CASSLVRKGDGYTF. CDR3 sequence (DNA): TGTGCCAGCAGCCTAGTCCGGAAGGGAGATGGCTACACCTTC.

The chain combines TRBV30 with TRBJ1-1, with TRBD1 identical over 7 bases. V lost 2 bases and J lost 3; bases outside the gene matches: 3. The CDR3 totals 13 residues. CDR1 is GTSNPN and CDR2 is SVGIG in the germline V gene (reference sequence). The CDR3 region has the DNA TGTGCCTGGAGTCCCAGGGGGGACACTGAAGCTTTCTTT. This codes for CAWSPRGDTEAFF. Drawing the rest from reference TRBV30 and TRBJ1-1, the complete variable domain is SQTIHQWPATLVQPVGSPLSLECTVEGTSNPNLYWYRQAAGRGLQLLFYSVGIGQISSEVPQNLSASRPQDRQFILSSKKLLLSDSGFYLCAWSPRGDTEAFFGQGTRLTVV.

The V call is TRBV6-1, the J call TRBJ2-1; TRBD2 agrees at 9 bases. This CDR3 comprises 16 residues. In germline, CDR1 is MNHNS, CDR2 SASEGT. J lost 10 bases, V lost 1 base, and 11 bases had no gene match. The CDR3 nucleotides read TGTGCCAGCAGTGAAGGTGCGGGAGGGCTACTCGGGGAGCAGTTCTTC. Amino acid sequence: CASSEGAGGLLGEQFF.

This clonotype was recorded a few times. The chain joins TRBV7-6 to TRBJ2-7, with TRBD1 matching 9 bases. The V gene end was trimmed by 0 bases and the J gene end by 6 bases; junction bases not matched to a gene: 3. The V gene's germline CDR1 is SGHVS and CDR2 FNYEAQ. CDR3 length: 14 amino acids. The DNA of the CDR3 is TGTGCCAGCAGCTTAGCGGGACAGGGCAGCGAGCAGTACTTC. It encodes CASSLAGQGSEQYF.

The rearrangement joins TRBV19 to TRBJ2-7; D unclear. Germline V gives CDR1 LNHDA, CDR2 SQIVND (reference sequence). V was shortened by 1 base and J by 6 bases, with 10 bases between the two germline ends. This CDR3 contains 13 residues. The CDR3 protein is CASSIVSESEQYF. Here the CDR3 DNA reads TGTGCCAGTAGTATAGTGTCAGAAAGCGAGCAGTACTTC.